These 6 T cell receptor beta chains were sequenced from one sample in a study of cytomegalovirus exposure and HLA in healthy donors. Both 60 Vbeta primers and 13 Jbeta primers went into the PCR. Sequencing used immunoSEQ multiplex PCR; TCRdb keeps in-frame clones, though not all of them. The table shows more than 90,000 clones, with approximately 74% occurring only once. Sequenced input: PBMCs. Source of these receptors: a woman between 45 and 65 years old in good health and CMV-seropositive.

This clone is categorized as hyperexpanded (1% or more). This chain joins TRBV28 and TRBJ1-4; 8 positions match TRBD1. Germline CDR1 reads MDHEN; CDR2 reads SYDVKM. The CDR3 is made up of 17 amino acids. Losses at the gene ends were 6 bases for V and 2 bases for J; bases not matched to a gene: 11. CDR3 nucleotide sequence: TGTGCCAGCAGCCCGAGGACAGGGACGTTTACTAATGAAAAACTGTTTTTT. Residues: CASSPRTGTFTNEKLFF.

The chain couples TRBV6-1 to TRBJ1-6; TRBD1 matches at 9 bases. CDR1 MNHNS and CDR2 SASEGT come from the germline V gene. The CDR3 contains 15 residues. V gave up 3 bases and J gave up 9 bases; unmatched junction bases: 6. CDR3 nucleotides: TGTGCCAGCAGTGACCCGACAGGGGGATTTTCACCCCTCCACTTT. Its protein is CASSDPTGGFSPLHF.

The V and J genes are TRBV14 and TRBJ2-7; 11 positions match TRBD1. Germline trimming cut 4 bases from V and 6 bases from J; bases unmatched to any gene: 8. This CDR3 comprises 15 residues. In germline, CDR1 is SGHDN, CDR2 FVKESK. The CDR3 DNA reads TGTGCCAGCAGCCGACGGACAGGGGGCTACGCCGAGCAGTACTTC. Its protein is CASSRRTGGYAEQYF.

This chain uses TRBV4-3 with TRBJ2-7, with 8 positions matching TRBD2. CDR1 is LGHNA, CDR2 YSLEER, per germline. V shed 0 bases, J shed 6 bases, and the junction held 10 bases outside the gene matches. The CDR3 totals 16 residues. The CDR3: CASSQDGTRSGFEQYF. CDR3 bases: TGCGCCAGCAGCCAAGATGGGACTAGAAGCGGGTTCGAGCAGTACTTC.

The V and J genes are TRBV6-5 and TRBJ2-2; 7 positions agree with TRBD1. The CDR3 is made up of 13 amino acids. Germline CDR1 is MNHEY and CDR2 is SVGAGI. V dropped 8 bases and J dropped 2; count of bases not matched to a gene: 2. The chain's CDR3 is CASRDSNTGELFF. As DNA, the CDR3 is TGTGCCAGCCGGGACAGTAACACCGGGGAGCTGTTTTTT.

The chain is built from TRBV11-3 and TRBJ2-5; D is possibly TRBD2 (5 bases). This CDR3 contains 13 residues. CDR1 is SGHNT and CDR2 is YENEEA in the germline V gene. The ends were cut back, 1 base at V and 5 bases at J, with 8 bases in the middle. The CDR3 protein is CASSLAWEETQYF. CDR3 DNA: TGTGCCAGCAGCTTAGCATGGGAGGAGACCCAGTACTTC.